The present TCR beta chain was sequenced within a study of graft-versus-host responses after intestinal transplantation. The wider study: Recipients uniformly received anti-thymocyte globulin induction, followed by tacrolimus and steroids for roughly 3 years. Study results and caveats: Within the allografts of patients who had graft-donor T cell macrochimerism, graft-versus-host to host-versus-graft clonal ratios were high. Recipient marrow harbored GvH clones, some of which surfaced first in ileum or blood.

Remarks on this clone: The antigen remains unidentified.

Here immunoSEQ multiplex PCR was the method, and the copy in TCRdb shows in-frame clones only, minus some. In the table there are about 8,200 clones, 93% of which are singletons. Germline V gives CDR1 SGHDT, CDR2 YYEEEE. V dropped 0 bases and J dropped 0 bases, with 9 bases sitting between them. CDR3 length: 15 amino acids. The TCR sequence derives from a human patient who received an intestinal transplant, so some T cells may come from the graft donor. The sequences come from PBMCs, collected 11 days after intestinal transplantation. The chain joins TRBV5-6 to TRBJ1-1, with D tentatively TRBD1 (6 bases). The CDR3 nucleotides are TGTGCCAGCAGCTTGGTCGGGACATTGAACACTGAAGCTTTCTTT. Its translation: CASSLVGTLNTEAFF.